This T cell receptor beta chain is drawn from a study of early T cells in non-severe SARS-CoV-2 infection. A single record per CDR3 protein comes from TCRdb applying MiXCR to the 5' RACE reads. Of about 94,000 distinct CDR3 sequences listed, approximately 13% are singletons. Trimming removed 0 bases at V and 2 bases at J, with 19 bases between. This CDR3 is built from 18 residues. Germline CDR1 is LGHDT and CDR2 is YNNKEL (reference sequence). This clonotype was picked up many times. This sequence originates from an adult who was a healthcare worker with PCR-confirmed SARS-CoV-2 infection or an uninfected control (not recorded which). This chain joins TRBV3-1 and TRBJ1-2; no reliable D call. Sequencing was carried out using whole blood. The CDR3 protein is CASSQELFLLGENYGYTF. CDR3 in DNA: TGTGCCAGCAGCCAAGAACTTTTCCTCTTGGGAGAGAACTATGGCTACACCTTC.